The rows below give T cell receptor beta chains drawn from one sample of a study of cytomegalovirus exposure and HLA in healthy donors. Here immunoSEQ multiplex PCR was the method, and the copy in TCRdb shows in-frame clones only, minus some. The table includes approximately 110,000 clones, approximately 70% detected once. Sequenced: PBMCs. The receptors here all came from a man aged 25 to 40 in good health and CMV-seropositive. Both conserved end residues are part of each CDR3. The D gene is left open where the match is weak. A row's size may be missing; if present it is once, few, many or a size class.

>TRBJ1-1|.|TRBV6-1|.
CASRATLNTEAFF
TGTGCCAGCAGGGCGACATTGAACACTGAAGCTTTCTTT
>TRBJ2-1|.|TRBV2|TRBD2
CASRRLAGGRNEQFF
TGTGCCAGCAGACGACTAGCGGGGGGGAGGAATGAGCAGTTCTTC
>TRBJ2-1|few|TRBV6-1|TRBD2
CASSELAGGPDEQFF
TGTGCCAGCAGCGAACTAGCGGGGGGGCCGGATGAGCAGTTCTTC
>TRBJ1-4|.|TRBV27|TRBD1
CASSPITGADATNEKLFF
TGTGCCAGCAGTCCAATAACAGGGGCCGATGCAACTAATGAAAAACTGTTTTTT
>TRBJ2-7|.|TRBV21-1|.
CASSKRPRGTATVQYF
TGTGCCAGCAGCAAAAGGCCTAGGGGGACAGCTACGGTCCAGTACTTC
>TRBJ1-1|.|TRBV6-6|TRBD1
CASRGGQGITEAFF
TGTGCCAGCAGAGGGGGCCAGGGGATCACTGAAGCTTTCTTT
>TRBJ2-3|.|TRBV11-3|TRBD2
CASSVSGGAGDTQYF
TGTGCCAGCAGCGTAAGCGGGGGGGCTGGGGATACGCAGTATTTT
>TRBJ1-5|few|TRBV30|.
CAWSKGANQPQHF
TGTGCCTGGAGTAAAGGGGCAAATCAGCCCCAGCATTTT
>TRBJ2-7|.|TRBV7-9|TRBD1
CASSIRDRYEQYF
TGTGCCAGCAGCATCCGGGACAGGTACGAGCAGTACTTC
>TRBJ1-6|.|TRBV7-3|.
CASSLQGMHNSPLHF
TGTGCCAGCAGCCTCCAGGGAATGCATAATTCACCCCTCCACTTT
>TRBJ2-2|.|TRBV14|.
CASSQGIRNTGELFF
TGTGCCAGCAGCCAAGGAATTAGGAACACCGGGGAGCTGTTTTTT
>TRBJ2-7|.|TRBV4-1|TRBD1
CASSLGTGSFYEQYF
TGCGCCAGCAGCCTAGGGACAGGGAGCTTCTACGAGCAGTACTTC
>TRBJ1-1|.|TRBV11-2|.
CASSLGVGANTEAFF
TGTGCCAGCAGCTTAGGAGTCGGTGCGAACACTGAAGCTTTCTTT
>TRBJ2-3|.|TRBV14|TRBD1
CASSQQPQGAADTQYF
TGTGCCAGCAGCCAACAACCCCAGGGGGCCGCAGATACGCAGTATTTT
>TRBJ1-1|.|TRBV30|.
CAWTVIRGTEAFF
TGTGCCTGGACCGTTATTCGGGGTACTGAAGCTTTCTTT
>TRBJ2-7|.|TRBV5-4|TRBD1
CASSFPGTGGVEQYF
TGTGCCAGCAGCTTTCCCGGGACAGGGGGCGTCGAGCAGTACTTC